This is a list of T cell receptor beta chains from one sample in a study of cytotoxic CD8 clonotypes in ibrutinib-treated CLL. Clones were sequenced by immunoSEQ multiplex PCR, and TCRdb holds only the in-frame ones, with some missing. The data show tens of thousands of clones, with 71% seen just once and 40% to 45% held by the top ten. This material consisted of PBMCs, taken after 12 months of ibrutinib treatment. These receptors came from a human donor with chronic lymphocytic leukemia. CDR3s include the opening cysteine and the closing phenylalanine or tryptophan. D genes are given only for firm matches. The listing skips clone size in some rows; elsewhere it reads once, few, many or a size class.

TRBJ2-7 | TRBV5-1 | - | - | TGCGCCAGCAGCCATGACGGGAAGGTTGAGCAGTACTTC | CASSHDGKVEQYF
TRBJ2-2 | TRBV4-1 | - | - | TGCGCCAGCAGCCAGCTATTAGGCGGGATGAACACCGGGGAGCTGTTTTTT | CASSQLLGGMNTGELFF
TRBJ2-3 | TRBV7-3 | - | - | TGTGCCAGCAGCTTTGACAGGAGAACAGATACGCAGTATTTT | CASSFDRRTDTQYF
TRBJ1-6 | TRBV11-2 | - | - | TGTGCCAGCAGCGGCAGAGTAGGGGTTGGTTCACCCCTCCACTTT | CASSGRVGVGSPLHF
TRBJ2-7 | TRBV7-2 | TRBD2 | few | TGTGCCAGCAGCTTAGGGACTAGCGATCCCTACGAGCAGTACTTC | CASSLGTSDPYEQYF
TRBJ1-1 | TRBV2 | TRBD1 | - | TGTGCCAGCAGCTCAAAATACAGGGGGGACACTGAAGCTTTCTTT | CASSSKYRGDTEAFF
TRBJ2-2 | TRBV7-9 | - | - | TGTGCCAGCAAGGTCAGTGCAGGGCTGGGACAGAACACCGGGGAGCTGTTTTTT | CASKVSAGLGQNTGELFF
TRBJ2-5 | TRBV5-1 | TRBD2 | few | TGCGCCAGCAGCTTGAACGCTAGCGGGATCAATCAAGAGACCCAGTACTTC | CASSLNASGINQETQYF
TRBJ1-5 | TRBV28 | - | - | TGTGCCAGCAGTTTGTGGGGGGTGGTAAGCAATCAGCCCCAGCATTTT | CASSLWGVVSNQPQHF
TRBJ1-4 | TRBV6-6 | TRBD1 | - | TGTGCCAGCAGGACGGGACAGGGGGCGCAAAAACTGTTTTTT | CASRTGQGAQKLFF
TRBJ2-3 | TRBV30 | TRBD1 | - | TGTCCCCGTAGGACCCGGGACAGCTACACAGATACGCAGTATTTT | CPRRTRDSYTDTQYF
TRBJ2-5 | TRBV28 | - | - | TGTGCCAGCAGTTTACATTTGGGAAGAGAGACCCAGTACTTC | CASSLHLGRETQYF
TRBJ2-3 | TRBV5-4 | TRBD2 | - | TGTGCCAGCAGCTCTAGCGGGGGCACAGATACGCAGTATTTT | CASSSSGGTDTQYF
TRBJ2-2 | TRBV30 | - | few | TGTGCCTGGAGTGTAGGGATCGGGGAGCTGTTTTTT | CAWSVGIGELFF
TRBJ2-1 | TRBV29-1 | TRBD2 | - | TGCAGCGTCTCCGGGACTAGCGGGCGTTACAATGAGCAGTTCTTC | CSVSGTSGRYNEQFF
TRBJ2-5 | TRBV6-5 | - | - | TGTGCCAGCAGTCCCGAGGGGGGAGAGACCCAGTACTTC | CASSPEGGETQYF
TRBJ2-7 | TRBV10-2 | - | - | TGCGCCAGCAGGAGCGGGCATACCTACGAGCAGTACTTC | CASRSGHTYEQYF
TRBJ1-5 | TRBV20-1 | - | - | TGCAGTGCTCCTTTACAGCCCCAGCATTTT | CSAPLQPQHF
TRBJ2-1 | TRBV12-5 | - | few | TGTGCTAGTGCCCCCTCGAGCCACAATGAGCAGTTCTTC | CASAPSSHNEQFF
TRBJ2-3 | TRBV18 | - | - | TGTGCCAGCTCGGAAGGACTCTCAGATACGCAGTATTTT | CASSEGLSDTQYF
TRBJ2-7 | TRBV6-5 | - | - | TGTGCCAGCAGTCCCGGGACAGCGGGGTACGAGCAGTACTTC | CASSPGTAGYEQYF
TRBJ2-1 | TRBV27 | TRBD2 | - | TGTGCCAGCAGTCAATGGACTAGCGGGTTGCCCTACAATGAGCAGTTCTTC | CASSQWTSGLPYNEQFF
TRBJ1-5 | TRBV5-6 | - | few | TGTGCCAGCAGCTTACAGGGAAGAGGTCAGCCCCAGCATTTT | CASSLQGRGQPQHF
TRBJ2-1 | TRBV29-1 | TRBD2 | - | TGCAGCGCCCGACTAGCGGGAGGTTGGGTTACTAACAATGAGCAGTTCTTC | CSARLAGGWVTNNEQFF
TRBJ2-1 | TRBV10-3 | - | once | TGTGCCATCAGTGAGTCGAATAGCGACTTTGAGCAGTTCTTC | CAISESNSDFEQFF
TRBJ2-3 | TRBV19 | TRBD2 | - | TGTGCCAGTAGTCTAGCGGGAGCCACGGCCAGGACAGATACGCAGTATTTT | CASSLAGATARTDTQYF
TRBJ1-5 | TRBV18 | TRBD1 | - | TGTGCCAGCTCACCTACAGGGGGGGATCAGCCCCAGCATTTT | CASSPTGGDQPQHF
TRBJ2-2 | TRBV7-6 | TRBD2 | few | TGTGCCAGCGGACCCGCAATAGCGGGAGTTACCGGGGAGCTGTTTTTT | CASGPAIAGVTGELFF
TRBJ2-2 | TRBV19 | - | few | TGTGCCAGTAGAGAGGGGGCGAACACCGGGGAGCTGTTTTTT | CASREGANTGELFF
TRBJ2-3 | TRBV18 | TRBD1 | - | TGTGCCAGCTCACCTGGACAGGGGGCTATCAGCACAGATACGCAGTATTTT | CASSPGQGAISTDTQYF
TRBJ2-1 | TRBV5-1 | TRBD2 | - | TGCGCCAGCAGGAAGATTAGCGGGAGCTCCTACAATGAGCAGTTCTTC | CASRKISGSSYNEQFF
TRBJ1-1 | TRBV4-2 | - | once | TGTGCCAGCAGCCGACTAATGGAGTCCACTGAAGCTTTCTTT | CASSRLMESTEAFF
TRBJ2-2 | TRBV19 | - | - | TGTGCCAGTAGTATCGGCAGGTACACCGGGGAGCTGTTTTTT | CASSIGRYTGELFF
TRBJ2-7 | TRBV29-1 | - | few | TGCAGCGTTGGTAAGGGGGGGACCTACGAGCAGTACTTC | CSVGKGGTYEQYF
TRBJ2-5 | TRBV28 | - | - | TGTGCCAGCAGTTCCCCCGGGACACCGACGGAGACCCAGTACTTC | CASSSPGTPTETQYF
TRBJ1-5 | TRBV5-5 | TRBD1 | once | TGTGCCAGCAGCTGGGGAGTGGACAGGGGGTATCAGCCCCAGCATTTT | CASSWGVDRGYQPQHF
TRBJ1-3 | TRBV28 | TRBD1 | few | TGTGCCAGCAGTAACACCGGGACAGGGACCTCTGGAAACACCATATATTTT | CASSNTGTGTSGNTIYF
TRBJ2-2 | TRBV5-3 | - | - | TGTGCCAGAAGCTTCCAAGCGGACCCGAACACCGGGGAGCTGTTTTTT | CARSFQADPNTGELFF
TRBJ1-2 | TRBV6-5 | TRBD1 | once | TGTGCCAGCGGAACTGAGACGGGACAGCGCTATGGCTACACCTTC | CASGTETGQRYGYTF
TRBJ1-6 | TRBV7-6 | - | - | TGTGCCAGCAGCACAGGACAGCTAAATTCACCCCTCCACTTT | CASSTGQLNSPLHF
TRBJ2-3 | TRBV28 | TRBD2 | - | TGTGCCAGCAGTCTCGGGGGGGCAGACGGTTGGTATTTT | CASSLGGADGWYF
TRBJ1-4 | TRBV7-6 | TRBD1 | - | TGTGCCAGCAGCCGACAGGGACAGGGTAATGAAAAACTGTTTTTT | CASSRQGQGNEKLFF
TRBJ1-1 | TRBV5-4 | - | few | TGTGCCAGCAGCGCGGAAGGGGGGCGCAATCCTTTCTTT | CASSAEGGRNPFF
TRBJ2-7 | TRBV7-9 | - | - | TGTGCCAGCAGCCCCCCCTCGGGCGGCATACACTACGAGCAGTACTTC | CASSPPSGGIHYEQYF
TRBJ1-4 | TRBV2 | - | - | TGTGCCAGCAGTGAAGCACCCTTGGGACTGTTTTTT | CASSEAPLGLFF
TRBJ2-7 | TRBV14 | - | few | TGTGCCAGCAGCCCTACAGGGAGTCTCGAGCAGTACTTC | CASSPTGSLEQYF
TRBJ2-7 | TRBV5-1 | - | few | TGCGCCAGCGAGCGGACCCCCGCCTACGAGCAGTACTTC | CASERTPAYEQYF
TRBJ2-2 | TRBV28 | TRBD1 | - | TGTGCCAGCAGTTTTGGAGGCAGGGGGCTGGGGAACACCGGGGAGCTGTTTTTT | CASSFGGRGLGNTGELFF
TRBJ2-5 | TRBV18 | - | - | TGTGCCAGCTCACCCACACAGGGTGGAAAGACCCAGTACTTC | CASSPTQGGKTQYF